This TCR beta chain was identified during a study of cytomegalovirus exposure and HLA in healthy donors. Findings of the study overall: Excluded: some indistinguishable V segments such as TRBV6-2 and TRBV6-3.

V lost 2 bases to trimming and J lost 11 bases, with 22 bases between them. The CDR3 is 16 residues long. Germline loops: CDR1 MNHNS, CDR2 SASEGT. PCR used 60 Vbeta primers and 13 Jbeta primers. Assay used: immunoSEQ multiplex PCR; TCRdb lists only in-frame clones, some missing. The sample records some 110,000 clones, about two thirds being singletons. This clone appeared a few times. The antigen remains unidentified. Each donor's status was that of a healthy bone marrow donor. Though probably carrying unrecorded immune exposures, donors were nominally healthy at sampling. The clonotype comes from a man aged 25-45 years in good health and CMV-seropositive. The chain combines TRBV6-1 with TRBJ1-5, with D possibly being TRBD1 (6 bases). The specimen was PBMCs. The CDR3 DNA reads as TGTGCCAGCAGTGAATTAGGTGGGGCAGGGGAATTTGCCCAGCATTTT. This sequence encodes CASSELGGAGEFAQHF.